The 19 T cell receptor beta chains presented below share a single source sample, sequenced in a study of post-analysis software for immune sequencing data. The study, taken as a whole, reports: TRBV5-6, TRBV5-1 and TRBV20-1 belonged to a set of roughly 5 TRBV segments that were more frequent in patients than controls.

Carried by the TCR beta cDNA libraries were unique molecular identifiers. TCRdb independently ran MiXCR on the PCR reads; one entry per CDR3 protein. The repertoire has hundreds of thousands of distinct CDR3 sequences, about 44% of them found once; the top ten carry 1.5% to 2%. What these receptors recognize is not known. Sample: blood. These receptors originate from a girl aged 10-17 years with multiple sclerosis.

The chain uses TRBV6-5 and TRBJ1-5; TRBD1 aligns across 8 bases. This CDR3 region has 14 residues. The germline gives CDR1 MNHEY, CDR2 SVGAGI. Trimming removed 6 bases from V and 3 bases from J; junction bases left unmatched: 4. CDR3 amino acids: CASRTGAPNQPQHF. For the CDR3, the DNA is TGTGCCAGCAGGACAGGGGCTCCCAATCAGCCCCAGCATTTT.

This clonotype was detected a few times. The chain employs TRBV29-1 and TRBJ2-7, with D perhaps matching TRBD1 or TRBD2 (6 bases each). Germline V gives CDR1 SQVTM, CDR2 ANQGSEA. Trimming removed 0 bases at V and 1 base at J, with 7 bases between. The CDR3 sequence is 13 residues long. This CDR3 is CSVEEGGSYEQYF. The CDR3, as DNA: TGCAGCGTTGAAGAAGGGGGGTCCTACGAGCAGTACTTC.

The rearrangement uses TRBV20-1 and TRBJ2-5; 10 bases map to TRBD1. Germline V gene data show CDR1 as DFQATT and CDR2 as SNEGSKA (reference sequence). V gave up 2 bases and J gave up 3 bases; unmatched junction bases: 3. The CDR3 covers 14 residues. The CDR3 is CSARPGTGEETQYF. The CDR3 DNA is TGCAGTGCTAGACCCGGGACAGGGGAAGAGACCCAGTACTTC.

The chain is built from TRBV15 and TRBJ2-3; tentatively, D is TRBD1 (6 bases). CDR1 and CDR2 (germline): LNHNV, YYDKDF (reference sequence). The CDR3 length is 16 residues. V shed 0 bases and J shed 1 base, with 11 bases lying between them. This CDR3 reads CATSRDTRTGTDTQYF. The CDR3 DNA reads TGTGCCACCAGCAGAGACACCCGGACAGGCACAGATACGCAGTATTTT.

In this sample, this clonotype turned up a few times. The chain couples TRBV4-1 to TRBJ2-7; D is perhaps TRBD2 (6 bases). This CDR3 is 15 amino acids long. The germline V gene encodes CDR1 MGHRA and CDR2 YSYEKL. V was shortened by 4 bases and J by 3 bases, with 16 bases between the two germline ends. In DNA form, the CDR3 reads TGCGCCAGCAGCCCCGACGGGACTCCTTTCTACGAGCAGTACTTC. This sequence encodes CASSPDGTPFYEQYF.

The genes are TRBV21-1 and TRBJ2-5; the table gives TRBD2 as D, unverified against the DNA. TRBV21-1 is noted as a pseudogene. The CDR3 totals 16 residues. DNA for the CDR3: TGTGCCAGCAGCCCTCGAGTAGCGGGGGGCCAAGAGACCCAGTACTTC. It specifies CASSPRVAGGQETQYF.

This sequence joins TRBV6-5 and TRBJ1-1; D call uncertain. Germline CDR1 and CDR2: MNHEY and SVGAGI. V shed 6 bases and J shed 8 bases, with 16 bases lying between them. The CDR3 loop spans 13 amino acids. The CDR3 region has the DNA TGTGCCAGCAGGAAAATTATAGTCCAAGAAGCTTTCTTT. This codes for CASRKIIVQEAFF.

The rearrangement links TRBV12-3 or TRBV12-4 to TRBJ2-7, with TRBD2 matching 14 bases. The V gene end was trimmed by 6 bases and the J gene end by 5 bases; junction bases not matched to a gene: 3. CDR3 length equals 14 residues. This CDR3 reads CASRTSGRADEQYF. In nucleotides, the CDR3 is TGTGCCAGCAGGACTAGCGGGAGGGCCGACGAGCAGTACTTC.

The CDR3 is CAISPGGLNTEAFF. CDR3 bases: TGTGCCATCAGCCCGGGGGGTCTGAACACTGAAGCTTTCTTT. This rearrangement joins TRBV10-3 to TRBJ1-1, with D perhaps matching TRBD1 (5 bases). V was trimmed by 6 bases and J by 0 bases, leaving 11 bases between them. The CDR3 is made up of 14 amino acids. Germline CDR1 is ENHRY and CDR2 is SYGVKD.

This clonotype was observed a few times. The chain carries TRBV12-3 or TRBV12-4 and TRBJ1-1, with D perhaps matching TRBD1 (5 bases). V lost 7 bases and J lost 5, with 17 bases in between. The length of the CDR3 is 14 residues. The CDR3 nucleotides are TGTGCCAGCATCAAAGGGACCGAGGTTACTGAAGCTTTCTTT. Its translation is CASIKGTEVTEAFF.

The rearrangement links TRBV12-3 or TRBV12-4 to TRBJ2-7; perhaps TRBD1 as D (5 bases). The DNA end is more similar to TRBJ2-5, so the J call may be wrong. This CDR3 comprises 16 residues. This chain's CDR3 is CASSLATGSLRGTQYF. CDR3 nucleotides: TGTGCCAGCAGTTTGGCTACCGGGTCCCTTAGGGGGACCCAGTACTTC.

This clonotype appeared a few times. The genes are TRBV20-1 and TRBJ2-1; a weak D match, TRBD2 (5 bases). Per the germline V gene, CDR1 is DFQATT and CDR2 is SNEGSKA (reference sequence). The CDR3 loop spans 15 amino acids. V lost 1 base, J lost 5 bases, and 15 bases lay in between. CDR3 residues: CSARVKVTIDNEQFF. The DNA for the CDR3 is TGCAGTGCTAGAGTTAAGGTGACTATCGACAATGAGCAGTTCTTC.

This clonotype occurred a few times. The chain combines TRBV18 with TRBJ1-2; D not certain. Germline-derived CDR1 and CDR2 are KGHSH and LQKENI. Deletions cut 4 bases from V and 2 bases from J, with 8 bases between. CDR3 length: 13 residues. Written as DNA, the CDR3 is TGTGCCAGCTCACGGGTCGGGAACTATGGCTACACCTTC. Translation: CASSRVGNYGYTF.

The chain employs TRBV10-3 and TRBJ2-5; D gene unclear. V was trimmed by 6 bases and J by 1 base, leaving 6 bases between them. The CDR3 sequence is 12 residues long. From germline, CDR1 is ENHRY and CDR2 SYGVKD. The CDR3 here is CAIRRPQETQYF. CDR3 nucleotides: TGTGCCATCAGGAGACCCCAAGAGACCCAGTACTTC.

The CDR3, as DNA: TGTGCCATCAGCCAAGGACAGGGGGCGGTTCAGCCCCAGCATTTT. It yields the protein CAISQGQGAVQPQHF. The chain links TRBV10-3 to TRBJ1-5; 11 bases match TRBD1. Germline V gene sequence: CDR1 ENHRY, CDR2 SYGVKD. Trimming cost V 6 bases and J 6 bases; bases outside gene matches: 7. This CDR3 contains 15 residues.

This sequence joins TRBV9 and TRBJ2-1; 8 nucleotides line up with TRBD2. The CDR3 length is 15 residues. CDR1 and CDR2 (germline): SGDLS, YYNGEE. Trimming took 4 bases from V and 4 from J; bases not matched to a gene: 7. The CDR3 region is CASSTGGGPYNEQFF. The DNA of the CDR3 is TGTGCCAGCAGCACCGGCGGGGGGCCTTACAATGAGCAGTTCTTC.

The gene calls are TRBV6-6 and TRBJ1-1, with D perhaps TRBD1 (6 bases). The length of the CDR3 is 16 residues. Trimming removed 0 bases from V and 2 bases from J, with 13 bases in between. Germline V lookup: CDR1 MNHNY, CDR2 SVGAGI (reference sequence). CDR3 sequence (DNA): TGTGCCAGCAGTTACTCGAGGACAGCCTTAAACACTGAAGCTTTCTTT. Amino acids: CASSYSRTALNTEAFF.

This clonotype was found a few times. This rearrangement joins TRBV5-6 to TRBJ2-5, with 10 bases matching TRBD1. Near its end, the DNA agrees better with TRBJ2-7, so the J call may be wrong. This CDR3 is built from 14 residues. From germline, CDR1 is SGHDT and CDR2 YYEEEE. The CDR3 region is CASSGDRGQDEQYF. The DNA for the CDR3 is TGTGCCAGCAGCGGTGACAGGGGGCAGGACGAGCAGTACTTC.

This clonotype appeared a few times. V usage is TRBV10-3 and J usage is TRBJ2-3; D not certain. V lost 6 bases and J 6 bases, leaving 10 bases between the germline ends. Germline loops: CDR1 ENHRY, CDR2 SYGVKD. CDR3 size: 12 residues. CDR3 residues: CAIRDTADTQYF. The CDR3 nucleotides read TGTGCCATCAGAGACACGGCGGATACGCAGTATTTT.